This TCR beta chain was obtained from a study of blood T cell repertoires in COVID-19. Germline V gene data show CDR1 as LGHNA and CDR2 as YNFKEQ. The junction had 3 bases not matched to a gene; V was cut back by 4 bases and J by 1 base. The CDR3 runs 15 residues. Method: immunoSEQ multiplex PCR; TCRdb's copy keeps in-frame clones and lacks some. The sample holds approximately 390,000 clones, around nine tenths seen once. The sequence came from a woman between 45 and 65 years old who had recovered from COVID-19. The chain employs TRBV4-2 and TRBJ2-2; 7 nucleotides agree with TRBD2. Sample: PBMCs or T cells enriched from blood (not recorded which). This chain's CDR3 is CASSLGLLNTGELFF. The CDR3 DNA reads as TGTGCCAGCAGCCTGGGACTATTGAACACCGGGGAGCTGTTTTTT.